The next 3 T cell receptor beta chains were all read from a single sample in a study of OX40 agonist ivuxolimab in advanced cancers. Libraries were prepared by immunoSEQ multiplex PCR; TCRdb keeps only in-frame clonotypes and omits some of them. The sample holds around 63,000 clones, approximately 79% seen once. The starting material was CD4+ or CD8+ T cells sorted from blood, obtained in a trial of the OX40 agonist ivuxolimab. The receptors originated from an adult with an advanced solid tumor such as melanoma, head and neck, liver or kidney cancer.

CDR3 sequence reads: CASSQAGIGSPLHF. As DNA, the CDR3 is TGCGCCAGCAGCCAAGCAGGGATCGGCTCACCCCTCCACTTT. V gene TRBV4-1 combines with J gene TRBJ1-6; tentatively, D is TRBD1 (5 bases). The ends were cut back, 1 base at V and 10 bases at J, with 11 bases in the middle. The CDR3 sequence is 14 residues long. Germline CDR1 MGHRA, CDR2 YSYEKL.

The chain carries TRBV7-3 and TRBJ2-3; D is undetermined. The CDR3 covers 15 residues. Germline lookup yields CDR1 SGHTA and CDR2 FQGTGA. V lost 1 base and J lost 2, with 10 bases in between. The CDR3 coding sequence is TGTGCCAGCAGCTTAAATGGTAGAGACACAGATACGCAGTATTTT. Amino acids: CASSLNGRDTDTQYF.

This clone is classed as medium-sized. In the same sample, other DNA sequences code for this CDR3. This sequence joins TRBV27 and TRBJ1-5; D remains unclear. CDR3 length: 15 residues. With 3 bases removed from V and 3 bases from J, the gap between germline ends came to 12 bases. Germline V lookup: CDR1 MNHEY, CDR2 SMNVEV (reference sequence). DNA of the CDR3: TGTGCCAGCAGTTTCGCGGGGAACATCAATCAGCCCCAGCATTTT. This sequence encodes CASSFAGNINQPQHF.